The 9 T cell receptor beta chains reported below all come from one sample, sequenced in a study of patients and donors after allogeneic stem cell transplantation. TCRdb fed the RT-PCR reads into MiXCR, producing one record per CDR3 protein. Among almost 90,000 distinct CDR3 sequences listed, 4% to 5% were seen once. The sequenced sample was blood, either unsorted or a sorted T cell fraction (not recorded which). These receptor sequences come from a human donor who was either an allogeneic HSCT recipient or a stem cell or donor lymphocyte infusion donor (not recorded which). It is not recorded whose cells these are; they may come from a transplant donor.

This clonotype showed up many times. This chain links TRBV20-1 with TRBJ2-2; D not certain. The germline V gene has CDR1 DFQATT and CDR2 SNEGSKA (reference sequence). The CDR3 contains 16 residues. Trimming pared 0 bases from V and 8 bases from J, leaving 19 bases between. The CDR3 sequence is CSARDRVSAYKGELFF. CDR3 DNA: TGCAGTGCTAGAGATCGCGTTTCAGCGTATAAGGGGGAGCTGTTTTTT.

This clonotype occurred many times. The V gene is TRBV5-6, the J gene TRBJ2-7; perhaps TRBD2 as D (6 bases). Germline loops: CDR1 SGHDT, CDR2 YYEEEE. Deletions cut 0 bases from V and 2 bases from J, with 12 bases between. CDR3 length equals 15 residues. CDR3 in DNA: TGTGCCAGCAGCTTGGACGGGACTGGAACCTACGAGCAGTACTTC. Its protein product is CASSLDGTGTYEQYF.

This clonotype has at least ten counts. The J gene is TRBJ1-5, the V gene TRBV5-1, with D possibly being TRBD1 (5 bases). This CDR3 is 15 amino acids long. With 4 bases removed from V and 4 bases from J, the gap between germline ends came to 15 bases. Germline assignment: CDR1 SGHRS and CDR2 YFSETQ. The CDR3 nucleotides read TGCGCCAGCAGCCCCGGTGGGGGAGGGAATCAGCCCCAGCATTTT. As protein: CASSPGGGGNQPQHF.

This clonotype was observed many times. The chain recombines TRBV9 with TRBJ1-1; no clear D. The length of the CDR3 is 13 residues. The V gene lost 0 bases and the J gene lost 4 bases, with 7 bases spanning the gap. Germline V gene data show CDR1 as SGDLS and CDR2 as YYNGEE. The CDR3 sequence is CASSVGTATEAFF. The CDR3 DNA sequence: TGTGCCAGCAGCGTAGGGACGGCCACTGAAGCTTTCTTT. Drawing the rest from reference TRBV9 and TRBJ1-1, the complete variable domain is DSGVTQTPKHLITATGQRVTLRCSPRSGDLSVYWYQQSLDQGLQFLIQYYNGEERAKGNILERFSAQQFPDLHSELNLSSLELGDSALYFCASSVGTATEAFFGQGTRLTVV.

This clonotype was observed a handful of times. The genes are TRBV5-4 and TRBJ1-6, with 8 positions matching TRBD1. CDR3 size: 15 residues. The V gene's germline CDR1 is SGHNT and CDR2 YYREEE (reference sequence). V gave up 4 bases and J gave up 10 bases; unmatched junction bases: 10. The chain's CDR3 is CASSLTGELGSPLHF. CDR3 in DNA: TGTGCCAGCAGCCTGACAGGGGAATTAGGATCACCCCTCCACTTT.

This clonotype occurred many times. The V and J genes are TRBV20-1 and TRBJ2-3, with a weak D call TRBD2 (6 bases). The CDR3 has 12 amino acids. V lost 7 bases and J lost 2, with 10 bases in between. Per the germline V gene, CDR1 is DFQATT and CDR2 is SNEGSKA (reference sequence). CDR3 sequence reads: CSGGDHTDTQYF. In nucleotides, the CDR3 is TGCAGTGGCGGGGACCACACAGATACGCAGTATTTT.

The chain uses TRBV11-3 and TRBJ2-2; the D is unclear. There are 13 residues in the CDR3. Germline CDR1 SGHNT, CDR2 YENEEA. Trimming removed 5 bases at V and 7 bases at J, with 11 bases between. CDR3 protein: CASSRSRIGELFF. CDR3 sequence (DNA): TGTGCCAGCAGCCGGAGCCGCATCGGGGAGCTGTTTTTT.

The chain carries TRBV20-1 and TRBJ2-7, with 7 positions matching TRBD2. The CDR3 totals 15 residues. Germline trimming cut 7 bases from V and 2 bases from J; bases unmatched to any gene: 14. CDR1 DFQATT and CDR2 SNEGSKA come from the germline V gene (reference sequence). The CDR3, as DNA: TGCAGTGTCAAGATGGGGGGGAGTAATACCTACGAGCAGTACTTC. Protein: CSVKMGGSNTYEQYF.

The V call is TRBV28, the J call TRBJ2-3; no firm D call. Trimming removed 5 bases at V and 1 base at J, with 10 bases between. This CDR3 spans 14 amino acids. In germline, CDR1 is MDHEN, CDR2 SYDVKM. CDR3 sequence reads: CASSQGGRTDTQYF. The CDR3 DNA follows: TGTGCCAGCAGTCAAGGTGGGCGCACAGATACGCAGTATTTT.